A single sample is the source of the 9 T cell receptor beta chains below, sequenced in a study of cytomegalovirus exposure and HLA in healthy donors. TCRdb keeps only in-frame clones here, not all; method: immunoSEQ multiplex PCR. The sample contains about 160,000 clones, around 96% of which appear only once. Sequencing was performed on PBMCs. All receptors derive from a woman aged 18-30 years in good health and CMV-seronegative.

The rearrangement joins TRBV7-9 to TRBJ1-1; D gene uncertain. V was shortened by 11 bases and J by 8 bases, with 15 bases between the two germline ends. CDR1 is SEHNR, CDR2 FQNEAQ, per germline (reference sequence). This CDR3 is 11 amino acids long. The CDR3 loop reads CASGGGSEAFF. For the CDR3, the DNA is TGTGCCTCGGGAGGAGGTTCGGAAGCTTTCTTT.

The chain joins TRBV6-6 to TRBJ1-2, with a possible D match to TRBD1 (5 bases). Germline values: CDR1 MNHNY, CDR2 SVGAGI (reference sequence). This CDR3 comprises 15 residues. V lost 0 bases to trimming and J lost 2 bases, with 10 bases between them. For the CDR3, the DNA is TGTGCCAGCAGTTACTCGGGGGAGGTCAACTATGGCTACACCTTC. Protein: CASSYSGEVNYGYTF.

This clone appeared a single time. CDR3 in amino acids: CASSANSQVHTEAFF. CDR3 sequence (DNA): TGTGCCAGCAGCGCCAACTCACAGGTCCACACTGAAGCTTTCTTT. The rearrangement joins TRBV27 to TRBJ1-1; a possible D gene is TRBD1 (5 bases). V shed 6 bases and J shed 3 bases, with 17 bases lying between them. CDR3 size: 15 residues. CDR1 and CDR2 from the germline V gene are MNHEY and SMNVEV (reference sequence).

The chain couples TRBV6-6 to TRBJ1-1; tentatively, D is TRBD1 (6 bases). The V and J ends lost 6 bases and 0 bases respectively, with 17 bases between them. CDR3 length: 16 amino acids. Per the germline V gene, CDR1 is MNHNY and CDR2 is SVGAGI (reference sequence). The CDR3: CASRDLGALMNTEAFF. The CDR3 DNA reads as TGTGCCAGCAGGGACCTGGGGGCTTTGATGAACACTGAAGCTTTCTTT.

The chain is built from TRBV9 and TRBJ2-2, with D possibly being TRBD1 (6 bases). V lost 4 bases to trimming and J lost 0 bases, with 16 bases between them. The CDR3 is 17 residues long. Germline assignment: CDR1 SGDLS and CDR2 YYNGEE. CDR3 bases: TGTGCCAGCAGCCCGGTAGGGACACCAACGAACACCGGGGAGCTGTTTTTT. It codes for CASSPVGTPTNTGELFF.

The genes are TRBV5-6 and TRBJ2-1; 15 nucleotides align to TRBD2. V lost 3 bases, J lost 8 bases, and 12 bases stayed unmatched. CDR3 size: 18 residues. Germline CDR1 and CDR2: SGHDT and YYEEEE. The DNA for the CDR3 is TGTGCCAGCAGCTCAGGACTAGCGGGGGGGAGGAACATAGATGAGCAGTTCTTC. Translating gives CASSSGLAGGRNIDEQFF.

The chain uses TRBV4-1 and TRBJ1-6; TRBD1 agrees at 7 bases. V lost 0 bases, J lost 7 bases, and 0 bases stayed unmatched. From germline, CDR1 is MGHRA and CDR2 YSYEKL. This CDR3 contains 14 residues. As DNA, the CDR3 is TGCGCCAGCAGCCAAGAACAGGGGAATTCACCCCTCCACTTT. Translation gives CASSQEQGNSPLHF.

The chain couples TRBV5-1 to TRBJ2-3; TRBD1 might be the D (6 bases). CDR3 length: 14 amino acids. Germline values: CDR1 SGHRS, CDR2 YFSETQ. Trimming took 6 bases from V and 0 from J, leaving 11 bases between them. The CDR3 coding sequence is TGCGCCAGCACCACGGGACACAGCACAGATACGCAGTATTTT. It specifies CASTTGHSTDTQYF.

This clone has a single count. V gene TRBV28 combines with J gene TRBJ1-2; 8 bases are a match to TRBD1. Per germline, CDR1 MDHEN and CDR2 SYDVKM. The ends lost 7 bases at V and 8 bases at J; junction bases unmatched: 9. The CDR3 is 13 amino acids. In DNA form, the CDR3 reads TGTGCCAGCACCAAATCAGGGGGCGCGGGCTACACCTTC. Residues: CASTKSGGAGYTF.